A single sample is the source of the 20 T cell receptor beta chains below, sequenced in a study of blood T cell repertoires in COVID-19 (dated by TCRdb to 2019 to 2021). Preparation of the library involved the immunoSEQ multiplex PCR assay. What TCRdb holds here is the immuneACCESS table cut down to in-frame rearrangements. Part of the clones is not present; checked against another copy, under half of the missing clones reflect an unresolved V gene, and the others are unexplained. A total of 150,000 to 200,000 clones appear in this sample, around 81% of them only once. The top ten clonotypes cover roughly 9.6% of the sample. Sequenced input: peripheral blood. Receptors were obtained from a man aged 60 to 75 with active or convalescent COVID-19.

The chain's CDR3 is CASSPEWGHGNQPQHF. In nucleotides, the CDR3 is TGTGCCAGCAGCCCGGAATGGGGGCACGGCAATCAGCCCCAGCATTTT. This chain uses TRBV6-6 with TRBJ1-5; a possible D gene is TRBD1 (6 bases). In germline, CDR1 is MNHNY, CDR2 SVGAGI (reference sequence). Trimming took off 6 bases at V and 2 bases at J, with 17 bases between the two ends. This CDR3 is built from 16 residues.

The V gene is TRBV5-1, the J gene TRBJ2-2; D gene ambiguous. The germline gives CDR1 SGHRS, CDR2 YFSETQ. Trimming stripped 5 bases from V and 1 base from J, with 12 bases between. The CDR3 contains 15 residues. The CDR3: CASSTYGGNTGELFF. CDR3 DNA: TGCGCCAGCAGTACTTACGGCGGGAACACCGGGGAGCTGTTTTTT.

The count of this clone is one. J is TRBJ1-5 and V is TRBV5-4; a possible D gene is TRBD1 (5 bases). This CDR3 region has 15 residues. The V end was cut by 4 bases, the J end by 4 bases, with 15 bases between. Germline values: CDR1 SGHNT, CDR2 YYREEE (reference sequence). This CDR3 reads CASSVDQGRNQPQHF. CDR3 nucleotide sequence: TGTGCCAGCAGCGTCGATCAGGGCCGGAATCAGCCCCAGCATTTT.

V is TRBV6-4 and J is TRBJ1-2; 7 bases map to TRBD1. This CDR3 comprises 15 residues. CDR1 and CDR2 from the germline V gene are MRHNA and SNTAGT. V was pared by 4 bases and J by 3 bases, with 8 bases of the junction left unmatched. The CDR3 region is CASSAQGGLDYGYTF. DNA for the CDR3: TGTGCCAGCAGTGCGCAGGGGGGTTTGGACTATGGCTACACCTTC.

The chain joins TRBV28 to TRBJ1-5; D may be TRBD1 (5 bases). The CDR3 contains 16 residues. Per germline, CDR1 MDHEN and CDR2 SYDVKM. Trimming cost V 5 bases and J 5 bases, with 19 bases left between them. CDR3 in DNA: TGTGCCAGCAGTCCCGCGGCCCAGGGTCATGATCAGCCCCAGCATTTT. Translating it yields CASSPAAQGHDQPQHF.

The chain employs TRBV4-2 and TRBJ1-1; D not resolved. CDR3 length: 14 residues. Trimming took 1 base from V and 5 from J, leaving 11 bases between them. Germline V gene data show CDR1 as LGHNA and CDR2 as YNFKEQ. The CDR3 spells CASSQVLSGTEAFF. CDR3 nucleotides: TGTGCCAGCAGCCAAGTTCTTTCAGGTACTGAAGCTTTCTTT.

This chain connects TRBV5-1 to TRBJ2-7; 12 bases are shared with TRBD2. Germline values: CDR1 SGHRS, CDR2 YFSETQ. This CDR3 comprises 18 residues. Trimming took 4 bases from V and 0 from J; bases not matched to a gene: 11. The chain's CDR3 is CASSRGLAGPPLSYEQYF. In nucleotides, the CDR3 is TGCGCCAGCAGCAGAGGACTAGCGGGGCCCCCTCTCTCCTACGAGCAGTACTTC. Complete variable domain (other parts from reference TRBV5-1 and TRBJ2-7): KAGVTQTPRYLIKTRGQQVTLSCSPISGHRSVSWYQQTPGQGLQFLFEYFSETQRNKGNFPGRFSGRQFSNSRSEMNVSTLELGDSALYLCASSRGLAGPPLSYEQYFGPGTRLTVT.

This sequence joins TRBV6-5 and TRBJ1-2, with unresolved D. The V gene lost 5 bases and the J gene lost 1 base, with 14 bases spanning the gap. CDR3 length equals 15 residues. Looked up from germline, CDR1 is MNHEY and CDR2 is SVGAGI. In DNA, the CDR3 is TGTGCCAGCAGTCTCGGACGGAGGAGTAACTATGGCTACACCTTC. Protein sequence: CASSLGRRSNYGYTF.

In nucleotides, the CDR3 is TGTGCCAGCAGCTTATCTGGCGACTTGGGTTCACCCCTCCACTTT. Residues: CASSLSGDLGSPLHF. This chain connects TRBV7-9 to TRBJ1-6; no clear D gene. The CDR3 loop spans 15 amino acids. The germline gives CDR1 SEHNR, CDR2 FQNEAQ (reference sequence). The V end was cut by 2 bases, the J end by 9 bases, with 14 bases between.

The rearrangement uses TRBV2 and TRBJ2-7; 8 nucleotides match TRBD1. CDR1 and CDR2 (germline): SNHLY, FYNNEI. This CDR3 has 17 amino acids. J gave up 7 bases and V 5 bases, and 19 bases lay outside the gene matches. CDR3 bases: TGTGCCAGCAGTCCAGGACAGGGTTTTGGTCCCTCGCGGGAGCAGTACTTC. As protein: CASSPGQGFGPSREQYF.

This clone was seen only a few times. V and J are TRBV25-1 and TRBJ2-7; no reliable D call. Trimming took 1 base from V and 5 from J, leaving 3 bases between them. CDR1 and CDR2 (germline): MGHDK, SYGVNS. This CDR3 comprises 11 residues. This chain's CDR3 is CASSESDEQYF. Written as DNA, the CDR3 is TGTGCCAGCAGTGAATCGGACGAGCAGTACTTC.

The rearrangement uses TRBV7-3 and TRBJ2-6; D uncertain. The CDR3 sequence is 17 residues long. CDR1 and CDR2 from the germline V gene are SGHTA and FQGTGA. V lost 1 base, J lost 1 base, and 11 bases lay in between. CDR3 protein: CASSLRSGVSGANVLTF. The CDR3 DNA follows: TGTGCCAGCAGCTTAAGGTCAGGTGTTTCTGGGGCCAACGTCCTGACTTTC.

V and J are TRBV4-2 and TRBJ2-5, with TRBD2 identical over 8 bases. The length of the CDR3 is 17 residues. The trim removed 3 bases at V and 4 bases at J, leaving 13 bases unmatched. Germline assignment: CDR1 LGHNA and CDR2 YNFKEQ. CDR3 region: CASSQRESGGGGETQYF. DNA of the CDR3: TGTGCCAGCAGCCAGAGGGAGTCCGGGGGGGGCGGAGAGACCCAGTACTTC.

This sequence joins TRBV7-2 and TRBJ1-5; 8 bases are shared with TRBD1. V dropped 2 bases and J dropped 6; count of bases not matched to a gene: 3. Germline-derived CDR1 and CDR2 are SGHTA and FQGNSA. The CDR3 has 14 amino acids. The CDR3 loop reads CASSLQGAGQPQHF. CDR3 nucleotide sequence: TGTGCCAGCAGCTTACAGGGGGCGGGTCAGCCCCAGCATTTT.

V and J are TRBV6-5 and TRBJ2-7, with a weak D call TRBD2 (6 bases). Per the germline V gene, CDR1 is MNHEY and CDR2 is SVGAGI. The V end was cut by 2 bases, the J end by 2 bases, with 13 bases between. The CDR3 runs 15 residues. The CDR3, as DNA: TGTGCCAGCAGTTACGCCGCGGGGAGCACCTACGAGCAGTACTTC. Amino acids: CASSYAAGSTYEQYF.

The DNA of the CDR3 is TGTGCCAGCAGTTTATACGGGGGAACGTACTATGGCTACACCTTC. The encoded protein is CASSLYGGTYYGYTF. This chain links TRBV28 with TRBJ1-2; maybe TRBD1 (5 bases). This CDR3 spans 15 amino acids. Germline V lookup: CDR1 MDHEN, CDR2 SYDVKM. V was pared by 1 base and J by 3 bases, with 12 bases between.

V and J are TRBV18 and TRBJ1-5; D may be TRBD1 (6 bases). Germline V CDR1 and CDR2: KGHSH, LQKENI. V was pared by 6 bases and J by 6 bases, with 21 bases between. The CDR3 covers 16 residues. For the CDR3, the DNA is TGTGCCAGCTCCCTAAGCGCGGGGGGCTTCAGTCAGCCCCAGCATTTT. Its protein is CASSLSAGGFSQPQHF.

This chain links TRBV19 with TRBJ2-7; weak D call: TRBD1 (6 bases). V dropped 3 bases and J dropped 7 bases, with 19 bases sitting between them. Looked up from germline, CDR1 is LNHDA and CDR2 is SQIVND (reference sequence). The CDR3 length is 15 residues. The CDR3 bases are TGTGCCAGTAGTATTGCTTGGGACACCTTAGGAGAGCAGTACTTC. This gives the protein CASSIAWDTLGEQYF.

This rearrangement joins TRBV5-1 to TRBJ2-2; D is unclear. Trimming took off 3 bases at V and 1 base at J, with 4 bases between the two ends. Germline V gene data show CDR1 as SGHRS and CDR2 as YFSETQ. CDR3 length: 13 residues. The CDR3 DNA follows: TGCGCCAGCAGCTACAGGAACACCGGGGAGCTGTTTTTT. Residues: CASSYRNTGELFF.

The V call is TRBV19, the J call TRBJ1-6, with TRBD1 as a possible D gene (5 bases). Germline V gene sequence: CDR1 LNHDA, CDR2 SQIVND (reference sequence). The CDR3 sequence is 13 residues long. Trimming took 10 bases from V and 4 from J, leaving 11 bases between them. The CDR3 DNA follows: TGTGCCACTCAACGACAGTATAATTCACCCCTCCACTTT. Its translation: CATQRQYNSPLHF.